These T cell receptor beta chains were read from a single sample in a study of PD-1 blockade in classical Hodgkin lymphoma. TCRdb's table, derived via immunoSEQ multiplex PCR, lists solely in-frame clones and lacks some. The table records about 85,000 clones, less than 95% of them present only once. Sequencing used peripheral blood mononuclear cells (PBMCs), obtained before the fourth cycle of nivolumab. All receptors come from a human donor with classical Hodgkin lymphoma. Each CDR3 is given with its conserved first and last residue.

cdr3_length,j_call,v_call,cdr3_aa
15,TRBJ1-5,TRBV18,CASSPRTDSNQPQHF
14,TRBJ2-1,TRBV18,CASSPGQGRVVWFF
14,TRBJ1-2,TRBV5-6,CASSLGQGYDGYTF
15,TRBJ1-6,TRBV9,CASSAQGARSSPLHF
17,TRBJ1-2,TRBV7-2,CASSLVGLGALAYGYTF
15,TRBJ1-4,TRBV30,CAWSPNRGWREKLFF
15,TRBJ2-5,TRBV13,CASRAGGQGLETQYF
13,TRBJ1-1,TRBV29-1,CSVLSVGFTEAFF
17,TRBJ2-1,TRBV7-2,CASSFGGEVSSYNEQFF
15,TRBJ1-1,TRBV19,CASSIRGQMNTEAFF